The clone carrying this T cell receptor beta chain has only a few counts. Its antigen is as yet unknown. Cultured CD4+ T-cell DNA underwent Oncomine TCR Beta short-read sequencing. TCRdb passed the PCR reads through MiXCR, listing each CDR3 protein once. The sample yields over 14,000 distinct CDR3 sequences, around 53% seen once. This CDR3 is built from 14 residues. The V end lost 3 bases, the J end lost 2 bases, and 8 bases lay between the germline ends. CDR1 and CDR2 (germline): MRHNA, SNTAGT. The treatment was: roughly 11-day PBMC culture with coronavirus spike peptide pools or control peptides (ViraFEST assay). This sample was taken from a study of vaccination and CD4 T cells after COVID-19.

This sequence was found in a human donor who had recovered from COVID-19. Specimen: CD4+ T cells from blood, cultured in vitro. The chain employs TRBV6-4 and TRBJ1-5; D gene ambiguous. The DNA of the CDR3 is TGTGCCAGCAGTGAACGCCGGCGCAATCAGCCCCAGCATTTT. It encodes CASSERRRNQPQHF.